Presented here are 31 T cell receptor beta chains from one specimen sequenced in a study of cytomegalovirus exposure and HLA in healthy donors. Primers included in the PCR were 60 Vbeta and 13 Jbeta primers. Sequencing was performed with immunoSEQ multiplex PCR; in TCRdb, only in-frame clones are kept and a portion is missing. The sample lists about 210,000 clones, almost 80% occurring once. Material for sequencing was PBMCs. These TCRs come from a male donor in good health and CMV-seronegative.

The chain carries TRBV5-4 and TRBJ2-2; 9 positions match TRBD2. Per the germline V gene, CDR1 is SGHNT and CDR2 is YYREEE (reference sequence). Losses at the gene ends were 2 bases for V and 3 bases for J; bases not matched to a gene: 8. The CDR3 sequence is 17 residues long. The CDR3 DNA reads TGTGCCAGCAGCTTTCTGCGGGGGGGCCGGTACACCGGGGAGCTGTTTTTT. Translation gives CASSFLRGGRYTGELFF. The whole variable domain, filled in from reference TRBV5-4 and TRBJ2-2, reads ETGVTQSPTHLIKTRGQQVTLRCSSQSGHNTVSWYQQALGQGPQFIFQYYREEENGRGNFPPRFSGLQFPNYSSELNVNALELDDSALYLCASSFLRGGRYTGELFFGEGSRLTVL.

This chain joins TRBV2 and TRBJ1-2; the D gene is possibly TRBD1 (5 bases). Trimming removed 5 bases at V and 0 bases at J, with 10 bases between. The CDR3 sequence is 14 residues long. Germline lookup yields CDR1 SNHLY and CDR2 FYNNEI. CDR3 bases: TGTGCCAGCAGTCCCGGGGGATCTAACTATGGCTACACCTTC. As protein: CASSPGGSNYGYTF. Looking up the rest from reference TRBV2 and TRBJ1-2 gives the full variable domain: EPEVTQTPSHQVTQMGQEVILRCVPISNHLYFYWYRQILGQKVEFLVSFYNNEISEKSEIFDDQFSVERPDGSNFTLKIRSTKLEDSAMYFCASSPGGSNYGYTFGSGTRLTVV.

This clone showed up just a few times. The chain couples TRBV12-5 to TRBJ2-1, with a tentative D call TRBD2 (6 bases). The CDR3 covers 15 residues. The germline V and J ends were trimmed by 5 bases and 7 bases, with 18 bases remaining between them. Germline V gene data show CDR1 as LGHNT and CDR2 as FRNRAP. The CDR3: CASGPWGVGPNEQFF. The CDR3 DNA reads TGTGCTAGTGGTCCCTGGGGGGTCGGACCTAATGAGCAGTTCTTC.

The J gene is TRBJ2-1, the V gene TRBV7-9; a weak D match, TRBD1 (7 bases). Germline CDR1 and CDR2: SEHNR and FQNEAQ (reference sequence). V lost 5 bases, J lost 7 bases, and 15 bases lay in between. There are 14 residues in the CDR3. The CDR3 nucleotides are TGTGCCAGCAGCCACCAGGGGGGCCAAAATGAGCAGTTCTTC. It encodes CASSHQGGQNEQFF.

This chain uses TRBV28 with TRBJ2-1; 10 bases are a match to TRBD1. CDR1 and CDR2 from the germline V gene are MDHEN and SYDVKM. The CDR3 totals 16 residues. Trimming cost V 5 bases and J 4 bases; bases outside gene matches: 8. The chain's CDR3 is CASSIRQGASYNEQFF. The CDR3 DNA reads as TGTGCCAGCAGTATCCGACAGGGGGCTTCGTACAATGAGCAGTTCTTC.

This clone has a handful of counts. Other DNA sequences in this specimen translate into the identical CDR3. The CDR3: CASSDSSGGATDTQYF. CDR3 nucleotides: TGTGCCAGCAGTGACTCGAGCGGGGGGGCCACAGATACGCAGTATTTT. The rearrangement links TRBV6-4 to TRBJ2-3; 10 nucleotides line up with TRBD2. Germline-derived CDR1 and CDR2 are MRHNA and SNTAGT. This CDR3 has 16 amino acids. Unmatched junction bases numbered 2, after V lost 0 bases and J lost 2 bases.

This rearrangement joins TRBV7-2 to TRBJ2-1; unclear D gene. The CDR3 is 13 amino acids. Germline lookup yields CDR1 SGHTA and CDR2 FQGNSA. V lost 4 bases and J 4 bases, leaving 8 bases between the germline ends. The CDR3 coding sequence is TGTGCCAGCAGCTCAATCAGGTACAATGAGCAGTTCTTC. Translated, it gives CASSSIRYNEQFF.

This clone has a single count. The CDR3 region has the DNA TGTGCCAGCAGTTCGTACGTAGGGGGCTACGAGCAGTACTTC. Translated, it gives CASSSYVGGYEQYF. The J gene is TRBJ2-7, the V gene TRBV27; a weak D match, TRBD1 (6 bases). V gave up 4 bases and J gave up 3 bases, with 13 bases separating them. Germline lookup yields CDR1 MNHEY and CDR2 SMNVEV (reference sequence). The CDR3 is made up of 14 amino acids.

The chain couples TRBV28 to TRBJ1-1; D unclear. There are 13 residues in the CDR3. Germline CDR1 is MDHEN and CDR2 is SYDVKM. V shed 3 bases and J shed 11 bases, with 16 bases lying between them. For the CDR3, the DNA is TGTGCCAGCAGTTTTCCCAATAGCCTTATCGCTTTCTTT. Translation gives CASSFPNSLIAFF. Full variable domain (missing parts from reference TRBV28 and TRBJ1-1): DVKVTQSSRYLVKRTGEKVFLECVQDMDHENMFWYRQDPGLGLRLIYFSYDVKMKEKGDIPEGYSVSREKKERFSLILESASTNQTSMYLCASSFPNSLIAFFGQGTRLTVV.

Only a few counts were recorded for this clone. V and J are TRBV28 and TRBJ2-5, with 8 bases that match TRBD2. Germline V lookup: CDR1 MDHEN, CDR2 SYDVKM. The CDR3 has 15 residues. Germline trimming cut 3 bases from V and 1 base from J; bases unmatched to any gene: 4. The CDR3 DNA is TGTGCCAGCAGTTTGCCCGGGGGGGTCCAAGAGACCCAGTACTTC. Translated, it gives CASSLPGGVQETQYF.

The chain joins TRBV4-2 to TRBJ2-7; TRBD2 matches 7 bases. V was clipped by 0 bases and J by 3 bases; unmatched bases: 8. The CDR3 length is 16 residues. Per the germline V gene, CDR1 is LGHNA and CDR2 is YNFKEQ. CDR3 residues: CASSQDGGGIFYEQYF. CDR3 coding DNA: TGTGCCAGCAGCCAAGATGGGGGGGGGATCTTCTACGAGCAGTACTTC.

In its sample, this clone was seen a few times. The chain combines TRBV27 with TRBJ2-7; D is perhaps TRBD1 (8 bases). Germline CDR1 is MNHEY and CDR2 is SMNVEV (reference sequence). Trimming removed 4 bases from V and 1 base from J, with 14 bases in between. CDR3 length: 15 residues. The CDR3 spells CASSSHRGGSYEQYF. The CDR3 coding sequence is TGTGCCAGCAGTTCACACAGGGGGGGGTCCTACGAGCAGTACTTC.

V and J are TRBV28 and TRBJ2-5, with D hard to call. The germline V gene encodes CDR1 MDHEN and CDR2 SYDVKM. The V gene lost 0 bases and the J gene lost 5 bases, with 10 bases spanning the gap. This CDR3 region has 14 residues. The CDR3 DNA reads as TGTGCCAGCAGTTTATGGTCCGCTAGGGAGACCCAGTACTTC. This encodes CASSLWSARETQYF.

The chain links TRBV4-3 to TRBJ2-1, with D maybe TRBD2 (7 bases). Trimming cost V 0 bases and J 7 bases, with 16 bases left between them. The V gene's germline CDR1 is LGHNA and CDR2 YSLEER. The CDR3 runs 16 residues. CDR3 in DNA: TGCGCCAGCAGCCAAGATCGCCGGGGGGCGGGAAATGAGCAGTTCTTC. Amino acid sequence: CASSQDRRGAGNEQFF.

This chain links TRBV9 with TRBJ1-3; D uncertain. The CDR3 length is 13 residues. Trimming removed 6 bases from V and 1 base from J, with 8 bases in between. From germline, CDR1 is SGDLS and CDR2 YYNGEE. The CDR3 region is CASTAGSGNTIYF. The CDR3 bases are TGTGCCAGCACCGCAGGTTCTGGAAACACCATATATTTT.

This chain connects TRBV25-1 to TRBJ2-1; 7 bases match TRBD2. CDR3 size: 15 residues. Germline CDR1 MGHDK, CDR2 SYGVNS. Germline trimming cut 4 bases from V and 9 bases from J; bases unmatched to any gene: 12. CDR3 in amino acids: CASSGVRAGVGEQFF. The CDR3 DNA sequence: TGTGCCAGCAGTGGGGTCAGGGCGGGAGTTGGTGAGCAGTTCTTC.

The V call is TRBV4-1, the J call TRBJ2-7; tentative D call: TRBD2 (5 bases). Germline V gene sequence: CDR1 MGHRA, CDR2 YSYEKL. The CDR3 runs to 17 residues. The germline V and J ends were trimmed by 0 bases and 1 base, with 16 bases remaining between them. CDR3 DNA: TGCGCCAGCAGCCAAGAGGCTGGCGGGCCAATGTCCTACGAGCAGTACTTC. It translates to CASSQEAGGPMSYEQYF.

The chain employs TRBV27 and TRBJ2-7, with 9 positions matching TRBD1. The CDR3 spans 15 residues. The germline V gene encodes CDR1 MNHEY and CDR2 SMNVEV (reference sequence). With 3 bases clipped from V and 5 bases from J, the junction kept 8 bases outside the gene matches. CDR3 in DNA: TGTGCCAGCAGTTTCCGCCGGGACAGGGCTGACGAGCAGTACTTC. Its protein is CASSFRRDRADEQYF.

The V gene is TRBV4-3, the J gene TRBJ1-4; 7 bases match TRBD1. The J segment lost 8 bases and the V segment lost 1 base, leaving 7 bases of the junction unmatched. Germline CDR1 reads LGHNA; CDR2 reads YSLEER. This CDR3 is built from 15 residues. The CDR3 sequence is CASSQGDRLREKLFF. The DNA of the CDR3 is TGCGCCAGCAGCCAAGGGGACAGACTCAGGGAAAAACTGTTTTTT.

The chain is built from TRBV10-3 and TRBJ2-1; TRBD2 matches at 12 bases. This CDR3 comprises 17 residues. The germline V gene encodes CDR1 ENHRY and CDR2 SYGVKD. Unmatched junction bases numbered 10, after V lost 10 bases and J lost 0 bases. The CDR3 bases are TGTGCCAGGCCGGGACTAGCGGGTTTTCGCTCCTACAATGAGCAGTTCTTC. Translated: CARPGLAGFRSYNEQFF.

The CDR3, as DNA: TGTGCCAGCAGTAGACAGGGGCCCCGGACAGATACGCAGTATTTT. As protein: CASSRQGPRTDTQYF. J is TRBJ2-3 and V is TRBV28, with 8 bases lining up with TRBD1. CDR1 and CDR2 (germline): MDHEN, SYDVKM. Trimming removed 5 bases from V and 3 bases from J; junction bases left unmatched: 7. The length of the CDR3 is 15 residues.

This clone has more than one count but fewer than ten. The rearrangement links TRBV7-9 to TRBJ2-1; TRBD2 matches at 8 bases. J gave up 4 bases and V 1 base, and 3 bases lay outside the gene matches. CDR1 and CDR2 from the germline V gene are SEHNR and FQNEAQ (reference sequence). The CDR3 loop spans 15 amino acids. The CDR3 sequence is CASSLDRGGYNEQFF. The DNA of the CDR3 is TGTGCCAGCAGCTTAGATCGGGGGGGATACAATGAGCAGTTCTTC.

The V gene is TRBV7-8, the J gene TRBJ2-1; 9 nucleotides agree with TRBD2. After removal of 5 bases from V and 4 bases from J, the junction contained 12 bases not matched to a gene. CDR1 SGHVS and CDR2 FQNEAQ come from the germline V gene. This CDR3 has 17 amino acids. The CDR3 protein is CASSDGTSRGLYNEQFF. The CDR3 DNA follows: TGTGCCAGCAGCGACGGGACTAGCAGGGGTCTTTACAATGAGCAGTTCTTC.

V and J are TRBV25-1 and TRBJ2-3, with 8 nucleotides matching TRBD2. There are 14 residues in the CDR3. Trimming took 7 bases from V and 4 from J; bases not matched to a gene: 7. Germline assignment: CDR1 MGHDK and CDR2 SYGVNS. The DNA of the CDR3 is TGTGCCAGCAATCAAGCGGGAGTGGCAGATACGCAGTATTTT. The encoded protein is CASNQAGVADTQYF.

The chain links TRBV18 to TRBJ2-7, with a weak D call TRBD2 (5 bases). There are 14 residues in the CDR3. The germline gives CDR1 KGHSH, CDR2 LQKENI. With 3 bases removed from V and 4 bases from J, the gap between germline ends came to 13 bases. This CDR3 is CASSPLSGSYEQYF. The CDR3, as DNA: TGTGCCAGCTCACCGCTTTCGGGATCGTACGAGCAGTACTTC.

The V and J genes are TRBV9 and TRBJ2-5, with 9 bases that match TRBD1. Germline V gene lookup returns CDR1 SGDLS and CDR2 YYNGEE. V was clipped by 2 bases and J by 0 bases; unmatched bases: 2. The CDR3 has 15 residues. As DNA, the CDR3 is TGTGCCAGCAGCGTGGGACAGGGAAACCAAGAGACCCAGTACTTC. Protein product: CASSVGQGNQETQYF. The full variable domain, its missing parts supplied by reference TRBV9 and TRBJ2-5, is DSGVTQTPKHLITATGQRVTLRCSPRSGDLSVYWYQQSLDQGLQFLIQYYNGEERAKGNILERFSAQQFPDLHSELNLSSLELGDSALYFCASSVGQGNQETQYFGPGTRLLVL.

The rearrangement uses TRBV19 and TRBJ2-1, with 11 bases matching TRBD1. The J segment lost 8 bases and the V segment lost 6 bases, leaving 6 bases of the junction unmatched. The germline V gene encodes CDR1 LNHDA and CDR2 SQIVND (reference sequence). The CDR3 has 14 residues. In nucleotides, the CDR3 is TGTGCCAGTAGGAGTAGGGACAGGGGGGATGAGCAGTTCTTC. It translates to CASRSRDRGDEQFF.

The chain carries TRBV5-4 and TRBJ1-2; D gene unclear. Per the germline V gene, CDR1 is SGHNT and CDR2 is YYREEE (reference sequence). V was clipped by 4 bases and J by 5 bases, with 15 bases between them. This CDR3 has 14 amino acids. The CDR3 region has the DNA TGTGCCAGCAGCCCTAGAGTGCGTGAATATGGCTACACCTTC. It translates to CASSPRVREYGYTF.

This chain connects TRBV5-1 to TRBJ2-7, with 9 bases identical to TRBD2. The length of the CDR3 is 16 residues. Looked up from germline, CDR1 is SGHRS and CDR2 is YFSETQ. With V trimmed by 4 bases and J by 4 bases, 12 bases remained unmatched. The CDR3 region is CASSPEGVAGEYEQYF. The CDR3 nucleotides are TGCGCCAGCAGCCCCGAGGGGGTAGCGGGGGAATACGAGCAGTACTTC.

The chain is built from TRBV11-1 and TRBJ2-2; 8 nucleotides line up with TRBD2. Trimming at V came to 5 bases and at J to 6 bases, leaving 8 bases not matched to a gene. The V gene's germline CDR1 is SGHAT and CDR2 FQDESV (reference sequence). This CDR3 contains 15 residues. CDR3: CASSLFGGVAGELFF. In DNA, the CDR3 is TGTGCCAGCAGCCTCTTCGGGGGGGTGGCCGGGGAGCTGTTTTTT.

CDR3 in DNA: TGTGCCAGCAGTTACTTTGCTAGCGGGGAGCAGGGTGAGCAGTTCTTC. It codes for CASSYFASGEQGEQFF. V usage is TRBV6-5 and J usage is TRBJ2-1; 9 nucleotides agree with TRBD2. Losses at the gene ends were 1 base for V and 9 bases for J; bases not matched to a gene: 10. Looked up from germline, CDR1 is MNHEY and CDR2 is SVGAGI. The CDR3 loop spans 16 amino acids.